Listed below are T cell receptor beta chains from one sample, sequenced in a study of blood T cell repertoires in COVID-19. Some clones are missing from TCRdb's copy, which holds only in-frame ones; the method was immunoSEQ multiplex PCR. This sample carries about 300,000 clones, around 86% of them seen once, and the ten largest clones take 1.6%. The sample consisted of peripheral blood. The receptor source for this set is a woman aged 45-65 years with acute or convalescent COVID-19. Each CDR3 is given without its conserved first and last residue. The order of the fields is D gene, V gene, CDR3 protein. D genes are given only for firm matches.

D gene: NA
V gene: TRBV1
CDR3 protein: TSSLILAGGWVNEQF

D gene: NA
V gene: TRBV28
CDR3 protein: ASLTRDTGELF

D gene: TRBD2
V gene: TRBV7-2
CDR3 protein: ASSGDFRLANEQF

D gene: TRBD1
V gene: TRBV7-3
CDR3 protein: ASSMDRDNEQY

D gene: NA
V gene: TRBV7-8
CDR3 protein: ASRRGGANTEAF

D gene: NA
V gene: TRBV19
CDR3 protein: ASRDGSSNEKLF

D gene: NA
V gene: TRBV5-1
CDR3 protein: ASSVAGNSGANVLT

D gene: NA
V gene: TRBV28
CDR3 protein: ASSLGQNYGYT

D gene: TRBD2
V gene: TRBV29-1
CDR3 protein: SVGPSGSDNEQF

D gene: NA
V gene: TRBV7-3
CDR3 protein: ASSLTYRDTDTQY

D gene: TRBD1
V gene: TRBV29-1
CDR3 protein: SVTGGGNYGYT

D gene: NA
V gene: TRBV28
CDR3 protein: ASRKDRNYGYT

D gene: NA
V gene: TRBV7-9
CDR3 protein: ASSFGRRGRESNQPQH

D gene: TRBD1
V gene: TRBV19
CDR3 protein: ASRTGRGEVYGYT

D gene: TRBD2
V gene: TRBV19
CDR3 protein: ASSLSGLGKNIQY

D gene: NA
V gene: TRBV7-9
CDR3 protein: ASSAQEPSYEQY

D gene: NA
V gene: TRBV19
CDR3 protein: ASSIADRNNQPQH

D gene: NA
V gene: TRBV30
CDR3 protein: AWSVGSNSNQPQH

D gene: NA
V gene: TRBV2
CDR3 protein: ASSEWGPGELF

D gene: NA
V gene: TRBV7-2
CDR3 protein: ASSNLVGAEQF

D gene: NA
V gene: TRBV18
CDR3 protein: ASSPIQGSEAF

D gene: TRBD1
V gene: TRBV18
CDR3 protein: ASSPPVGTGVIGNEQF

D gene: NA
V gene: TRBV7-3
CDR3 protein: ASSFRGSGEQF

D gene: NA
V gene: TRBV24-1
CDR3 protein: ATSDPLNVYEQY

D gene: TRBD2
V gene: TRBV28
CDR3 protein: ASSYSGRTNEQF

D gene: NA
V gene: TRBV7-6
CDR3 protein: ASGLQEGLYEQY

D gene: TRBD1
V gene: TRBV27
CDR3 protein: ASSLSSGTGSMDYGYT

D gene: NA
V gene: TRBV18
CDR3 protein: ASSTFVPSSVGSEQF

D gene: NA
V gene: TRBV10-3
CDR3 protein: AISTTHEQY

D gene: TRBD1
V gene: TRBV7-6
CDR3 protein: ASSNFGTENTEAF

D gene: NA
V gene: TRBV28
CDR3 protein: ASSSGFNQPQH

D gene: NA
V gene: TRBV21-1
CDR3 protein: ASSNCRRDRGHTEAF

D gene: TRBD1
V gene: TRBV7-6
CDR3 protein: ASSPGTGSNSPLH

D gene: NA
V gene: TRBV7-2
CDR3 protein: ASSSSTGGNQPQH

D gene: TRBD2
V gene: TRBV14
CDR3 protein: ASSQDKGLANSYNEQF

D gene: NA
V gene: TRBV24-1
CDR3 protein: ATSDRDRVYEQY

D gene: NA
V gene: TRBV5-1
CDR3 protein: ASSSTDSNSPLH

D gene: NA
V gene: TRBV27
CDR3 protein: ASSPWRGNNQPQH

D gene: TRBD2
V gene: TRBV24-1
CDR3 protein: ATSDPSGREPDTQY

D gene: NA
V gene: TRBV18
CDR3 protein: ASSPRGGGQPQH

D gene: NA
V gene: TRBV9
CDR3 protein: ASAGQSTGELF

D gene: TRBD1
V gene: TRBV2
CDR3 protein: ASREPGQTKKLF

D gene: NA
V gene: TRBV30
CDR3 protein: AWSRQGGETQY

D gene: NA
V gene: TRBV7-6
CDR3 protein: ASSLHLYRLGFGGEQY

D gene: NA
V gene: TRBV5-4
CDR3 protein: ASSSRDQETQY

D gene: TRBD1
V gene: TRBV18
CDR3 protein: ASSPPLQGIGNTEAF

D gene: TRBD1
V gene: TRBV28
CDR3 protein: ASSTGTGGKSPLH

D gene: TRBD2
V gene: TRBV7-2
CDR3 protein: ASSSTRGGSFDEQF